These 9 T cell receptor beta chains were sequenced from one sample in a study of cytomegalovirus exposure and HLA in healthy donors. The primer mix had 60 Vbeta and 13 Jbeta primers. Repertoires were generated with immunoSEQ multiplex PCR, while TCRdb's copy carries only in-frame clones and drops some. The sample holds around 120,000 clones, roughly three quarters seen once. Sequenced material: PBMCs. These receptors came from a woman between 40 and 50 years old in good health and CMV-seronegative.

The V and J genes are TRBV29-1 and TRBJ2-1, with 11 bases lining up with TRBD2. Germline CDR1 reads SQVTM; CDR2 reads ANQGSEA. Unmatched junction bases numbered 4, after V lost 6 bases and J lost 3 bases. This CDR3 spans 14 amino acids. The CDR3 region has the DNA TGCAGCGTGGTGGGACTAGCGGTCTACAATGAGCAGTTCTTC. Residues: CSVVGLAVYNEQFF.

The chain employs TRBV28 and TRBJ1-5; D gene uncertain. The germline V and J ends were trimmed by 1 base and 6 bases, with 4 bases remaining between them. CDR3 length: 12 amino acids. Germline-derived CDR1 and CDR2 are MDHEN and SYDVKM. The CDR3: CASSLSRQPQHF. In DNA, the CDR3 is TGTGCCAGCAGTTTATCCCGTCAGCCCCAGCATTTT.

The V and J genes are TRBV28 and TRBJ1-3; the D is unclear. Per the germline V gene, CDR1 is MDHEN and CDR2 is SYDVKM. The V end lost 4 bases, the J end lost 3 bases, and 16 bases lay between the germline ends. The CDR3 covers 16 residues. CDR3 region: CASSSPVVQDGNTIYF. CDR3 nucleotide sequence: TGTGCCAGCAGTTCCCCCGTGGTGCAGGATGGAAACACCATATATTTT.

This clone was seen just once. CDR3 in DNA: TGTGCCAGCAGCGTAGTAGAGACAGAAGAGACCCAGTACTTC. Protein: CASSVVETEETQYF. This chain connects TRBV9 to TRBJ2-5; D perhaps matches TRBD1 (5 bases). This CDR3 is 14 amino acids long. The germline V gene has CDR1 SGDLS and CDR2 YYNGEE. Trimming stripped 0 bases from V and 3 bases from J, with 9 bases between.

Here the CDR3 DNA reads TGTGCCAGCAGTTCCCCCCCCGGGACTAGCGGGAGTCGGGACGGGGAGCTGTTTTTT. Translated, it gives CASSSPPGTSGSRDGELFF. This chain links TRBV28 with TRBJ2-2; 14 positions agree with TRBD2. V lost 4 bases and J lost 7; bases outside the gene matches: 14. The CDR3 loop spans 19 amino acids. The germline V gene encodes CDR1 MDHEN and CDR2 SYDVKM.

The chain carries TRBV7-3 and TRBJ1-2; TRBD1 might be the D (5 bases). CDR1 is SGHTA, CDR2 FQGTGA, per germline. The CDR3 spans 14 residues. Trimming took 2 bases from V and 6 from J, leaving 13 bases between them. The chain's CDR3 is CASSLSAAGDGYTF. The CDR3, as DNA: TGTGCCAGCAGCTTATCGGCGGCGGGGGATGGCTACACCTTC.

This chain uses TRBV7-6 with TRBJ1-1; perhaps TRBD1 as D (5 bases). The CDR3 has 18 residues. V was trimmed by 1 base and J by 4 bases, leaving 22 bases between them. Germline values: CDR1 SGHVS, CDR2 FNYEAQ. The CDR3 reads CASSLERTHNPLSTEAFF. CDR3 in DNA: TGTGCCAGCAGCTTAGAGAGGACACATAATCCCCTGTCCACTGAAGCTTTCTTT.

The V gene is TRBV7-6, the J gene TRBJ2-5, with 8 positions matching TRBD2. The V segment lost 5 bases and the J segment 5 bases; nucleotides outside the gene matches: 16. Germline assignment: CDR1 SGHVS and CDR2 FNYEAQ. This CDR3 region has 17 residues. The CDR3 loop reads CASSKEPREGPRETQYF. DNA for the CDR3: TGTGCCAGCAGCAAAGAACCACGGGAGGGCCCTCGGGAGACCCAGTACTTC.

CDR3 loop: CASSLGLAGGNEQFF. In DNA, the CDR3 is TGCGCCAGCAGCTTGGGACTAGCGGGAGGGAATGAGCAGTTCTTC. The chain uses TRBV5-1 and TRBJ2-1, with TRBD2 matching 14 bases. J lost 7 bases, V lost 0 bases, and 0 bases had no gene match. In germline, CDR1 is SGHRS, CDR2 YFSETQ. CDR3 size: 15 residues.